The clone carrying this TCR beta chain has a handful of counts. Antigen: not known. The data are from a study of T cells after yellow fever vaccination. Study findings and constraints: Weaker in magnitude, the secondary response showed a faster peak on day 5 versus 15.

CDR3 length equals 16 residues. V lost 6 bases and J 1 base, leaving 18 bases between the germline ends. CDR1 is MNHEY, CDR2 SVGEGT, per germline. Each CDR3 protein gets one entry after TCRdb re-called the 5' RACE reads with MiXCR. The sample lists hundreds of thousands of distinct CDR3 sequences; around 10% were seen once. The source is a man younger than 35 who received the YFV17D yellow fever vaccine. The chain joins TRBV6-2 or TRBV6-3 to TRBJ1-1, with TRBD1 as a possible D gene (5 bases). The sequencing here drew on PBMCs, taken on the day of the first yellow fever vaccination. The CDR3, as DNA: TGTGCCAGCAGAGAGGACACCCGAGGGGCGAACACTGAAGCTTTCTTT. It specifies CASREDTRGANTEAFF.